This is a list of T cell receptor beta chains from one sample in a study of CD8 T cells in ankylosing spondylitis. A single record per CDR3 protein comes from TCRdb applying MiXCR to the 5' RACE reads. The sample holds 180,000 or so distinct CDR3 sequences, roughly 11% seen once. The sample consisted of blood, either unsorted or a sorted T cell fraction (not recorded which). These receptors came from a male donor with ankylosing spondylitis or in good health (not recorded which). Each CDR3 is given with its conserved first and last residue. Fields, in order: J gene, D gene, clone size, V gene, CDR3 DNA, CDR3 protein. D genes are given only for firm matches. Rows give clone size only sometimes, using once, few, many, or a class for an expanded clone.

j_call: TRBJ2-7
d_call: .
clone_size: .
v_call: TRBV5-5
cdr3_nt: TGTGCCAGCAGCTTGGGAGACAGCCTTTCCTACGAGCAGTACTTC
cdr3_aa: CASSLGDSLSYEQYF

j_call: TRBJ2-2
d_call: TRBD2
clone_size: .
v_call: TRBV19
cdr3_nt: TGTGCCAGTAGGACTAGCGGGGACACCGGGGAGCTGTTTTTT
cdr3_aa: CASRTSGDTGELFF

j_call: TRBJ2-2
d_call: .
clone_size: many
v_call: TRBV6-2/TRBV6-3
cdr3_nt: TGTGCCAGCAGTTTACCGAGGGATAGCGGATACACCGGGGAGCTGTTTTTT
cdr3_aa: CASSLPRDSGYTGELFF

j_call: TRBJ2-1
d_call: TRBD2
clone_size: many
v_call: TRBV7-9
cdr3_nt: TGTGCCAGCAGCCCCCGGGAGGCTGCGAATGAGCAGTTCTTC
cdr3_aa: CASSPREAANEQFF

j_call: TRBJ2-7
d_call: TRBD1
clone_size: many
v_call: TRBV25-1
cdr3_nt: TGTGCCAGCAGTCCCGGGCGACAGGGGGCGCCCCAGTACTTC
cdr3_aa: CASSPGRQGAPQYF

j_call: TRBJ2-1
d_call: TRBD1
clone_size: few
v_call: TRBV7-9
cdr3_nt: TGTGCCAGCAGCGAAACTGACAGGGGGGCCTACAATGAGCAGTTCTTC
cdr3_aa: CASSETDRGAYNEQFF

j_call: TRBJ2-5
d_call: .
clone_size: many
v_call: TRBV20-1
cdr3_nt: TGCAGTGCTACAGATCCGAGCGGGGAGACCCAGTACTTC
cdr3_aa: CSATDPSGETQYF

j_call: TRBJ1-2
d_call: .
clone_size: many
v_call: TRBV29-1
cdr3_nt: TGCAGGGTTGGGGAGGGGAACTATGGCTACACCTTC
cdr3_aa: CRVGEGNYGYTF

j_call: TRBJ2-1
d_call: .
clone_size: many
v_call: TRBV5-6
cdr3_nt: TGTGCCAGCAGCTTTGATCCGGGAAGCTCCTACAATGAGCAGTTCTTC
cdr3_aa: CASSFDPGSSYNEQFF

j_call: TRBJ2-7
d_call: TRBD1
clone_size: few
v_call: TRBV6-5
cdr3_nt: TGTGCCAGCAGTTACTTTGCTCCGGGACAGGGAATGTACGAGCAGTACTTC
cdr3_aa: CASSYFAPGQGMYEQYF

j_call: TRBJ2-5
d_call: .
clone_size: few
v_call: TRBV3-1
cdr3_nt: TGTGCCAGCAGCCACCTCTCCCTGCGAGAGACCCAGTACTTC
cdr3_aa: CASSHLSLRETQYF

j_call: TRBJ2-3
d_call: TRBD2
clone_size: many
v_call: TRBV5-8
cdr3_nt: TGTGCCAGCAGCTCCGGACTAGCGAGAACAGATACGCAGTATTTT
cdr3_aa: CASSSGLARTDTQYF

j_call: TRBJ2-3
d_call: TRBD2
clone_size: .
v_call: TRBV11-2
cdr3_nt: TGTGCCAGCAGCTTAGTCCCGGGAGGCCGAAATACGCAGTATTTT
cdr3_aa: CASSLVPGGRNTQYF

j_call: TRBJ1-5
d_call: .
clone_size: few
v_call: TRBV5-1
cdr3_nt: TGCGCCAGCAGCTTTGGCAGGTGGGGCAATCAGCCCCAGCATTTT
cdr3_aa: CASSFGRWGNQPQHF

j_call: TRBJ2-3
d_call: TRBD2
clone_size: many
v_call: TRBV3-1
cdr3_nt: TGTGCCAGCAGCCAAGATGTTTGGACTAGCGGGAGTACAGATACGCAGTATTTT
cdr3_aa: CASSQDVWTSGSTDTQYF

j_call: TRBJ2-3
d_call: TRBD2
clone_size: .
v_call: TRBV11-2
cdr3_nt: TGTGCCAGCAGCTCTACCGGCGGGGGGGGTTGGGACACAGATACGCAGTATTTT
cdr3_aa: CASSSTGGGGWDTDTQYF

j_call: TRBJ2-1
d_call: .
clone_size: .
v_call: TRBV7-9
cdr3_nt: TGTGCCAGCAGCTTTGGGGGGTTAGTGAATGAGCAGTTCTTC
cdr3_aa: CASSFGGLVNEQFF

j_call: TRBJ1-1
d_call: .
clone_size: many
v_call: TRBV4-3
cdr3_nt: TGCGCCAGCAGCCAAGAAGTACGCGGGACTGAAGCTTTCTTT
cdr3_aa: CASSQEVRGTEAFF

j_call: TRBJ2-1
d_call: TRBD1
clone_size: few
v_call: TRBV11-2
cdr3_nt: TGTGCCAGCTTGGGACAGGGGCCCTCCGCTAGGACGCTCAATGAGCAGTTCTTC
cdr3_aa: CASLGQGPSARTLNEQFF

j_call: TRBJ2-2
d_call: .
clone_size: many
v_call: TRBV28
cdr3_nt: TGTGCCAGCAGTTTAGCGGGTAGTGGCACCGGGGAGCTGTTTTTT
cdr3_aa: CASSLAGSGTGELFF

j_call: TRBJ1-5
d_call: TRBD1
clone_size: .
v_call: TRBV5-1
cdr3_nt: TGCGCCAGCAGCTTGGAGGGGGCAGATCAGCCCCAGCATTTT
cdr3_aa: CASSLEGADQPQHF

j_call: TRBJ1-2
d_call: TRBD1
clone_size: many
v_call: TRBV29-1
cdr3_nt: TGCAGCGCTCCGACAGGGGACTATGGCTACACCTTC
cdr3_aa: CSAPTGDYGYTF

j_call: TRBJ1-4
d_call: TRBD1
clone_size: many
v_call: TRBV18
cdr3_nt: TGTGCCAGCTCACGGACAGGGCGAAATGAAAAACTGTTTTTT
cdr3_aa: CASSRTGRNEKLFF

j_call: TRBJ2-3
d_call: .
clone_size: many
v_call: TRBV20-1
cdr3_nt: TGCAGTGCTAGAGATCCAACAGGGAGGTCAGATACGCAGTATTTT
cdr3_aa: CSARDPTGRSDTQYF

j_call: TRBJ2-3
d_call: TRBD2
clone_size: few
v_call: TRBV11-2
cdr3_nt: TGTGCCAGCAGCTCCCACCCTAGCGGGGTTAATACGCAGTATTTT
cdr3_aa: CASSSHPSGVNTQYF

j_call: TRBJ1-6
d_call: .
clone_size: .
v_call: TRBV15
cdr3_nt: TGTGCCACCAGCAGTCCCGACACGAGCTCCTATAATTCACCCCTCCACTTT
cdr3_aa: CATSSPDTSSYNSPLHF

j_call: TRBJ2-7
d_call: TRBD2
clone_size: .
v_call: TRBV7-2
cdr3_nt: TGTGCCAGCAGCTTGGAGACTAGCGGGGGGTTATACGAGCAGTACTTC
cdr3_aa: CASSLETSGGLYEQYF

j_call: TRBJ1-1
d_call: .
clone_size: many
v_call: TRBV12-3/TRBV12-4
cdr3_nt: TGTGCCAGCAGTTTAAACGGTCCCTCAACTGAAGCTTTCTTT
cdr3_aa: CASSLNGPSTEAFF

j_call: TRBJ2-6
d_call: .
clone_size: many
v_call: TRBV6-5
cdr3_nt: TGTGCCAGCAGTTCCGGACAGGGAGGGTCTGGGGCCAACGTCCTGACTTTC
cdr3_aa: CASSSGQGGSGANVLTF

j_call: TRBJ1-4
d_call: .
clone_size: .
v_call: TRBV6-1
cdr3_nt: TGTGCCAGCAGCGACGTGCAAGAAAAACTGTTTTTT
cdr3_aa: CASSDVQEKLFF

j_call: TRBJ1-1
d_call: .
clone_size: many
v_call: TRBV6-1
cdr3_nt: TGTGCCAGCAGTGAGCTGGGGCAGGGAAACACTGAAGCTTTCTTT
cdr3_aa: CASSELGQGNTEAFF

j_call: TRBJ2-1
d_call: .
clone_size: .
v_call: TRBV6-6
cdr3_nt: TGTGCCAGCAACGGCTGGGGTGATGAGCAGTTCTTC
cdr3_aa: CASNGWGDEQFF

j_call: TRBJ2-5
d_call: TRBD1
clone_size: .
v_call: TRBV4-3
cdr3_nt: TGCGCCAGCAGCCAAAGGGGACAGGGAACGGAGACCCAGTACTTC
cdr3_aa: CASSQRGQGTETQYF

j_call: TRBJ2-2
d_call: .
clone_size: many
v_call: TRBV28
cdr3_nt: TGTGCCAGCAGTTGGGGGAACAGCGCGACCGGGGAGCTGTTTTTT
cdr3_aa: CASSWGNSATGELFF

j_call: TRBJ1-1
d_call: TRBD1
clone_size: many
v_call: TRBV12-5
cdr3_nt: TGTGCTAGTGGTTTGCCGCGGACAGGGGGCGGGAGCACTGAAGCTTTCTTT
cdr3_aa: CASGLPRTGGGSTEAFF

j_call: TRBJ1-1
d_call: .
clone_size: many
v_call: TRBV6-5
cdr3_nt: TGTGCCAGCAGTTACTCGGGGCAGGGGCGTGGGGCTTTCTTT
cdr3_aa: CASSYSGQGRGAFF

j_call: TRBJ1-3
d_call: .
clone_size: many
v_call: TRBV5-1
cdr3_nt: TGCGCCAGCAGCTTGGCCGGAGGGGGGGCTTCTGGAAACACCATATATTTT
cdr3_aa: CASSLAGGGASGNTIYF

j_call: TRBJ2-3
d_call: TRBD1
clone_size: .
v_call: TRBV20-1
cdr3_nt: TGCAGTGCTAGTCGGATGGGACAGGGTTATCAAGATACGCAGTATTTT
cdr3_aa: CSASRMGQGYQDTQYF

j_call: TRBJ2-5
d_call: TRBD1
clone_size: many
v_call: TRBV14
cdr3_nt: TGTGCCAGCAGCAAGGACAGGGGGTATGAGACCCAGTACTTC
cdr3_aa: CASSKDRGYETQYF

j_call: TRBJ2-7
d_call: TRBD2
clone_size: many
v_call: TRBV5-1
cdr3_nt: TGCGCCAGCAGCTTTGGAGCGGGAGGGATCTACGAGCAGTACTTC
cdr3_aa: CASSFGAGGIYEQYF

j_call: TRBJ2-7
d_call: .
clone_size: many
v_call: TRBV14
cdr3_nt: TGTGCCAGCAGCCAAGGAAGGGTTGGGGGCGACTACGAGCAGTACTTC
cdr3_aa: CASSQGRVGGDYEQYF